Reported below is one T cell receptor (beta chain). Its antigen is as yet unknown. The sample belongs to a study of STAT3 mutations in large granular lymphocyte leukemia. Study-level background: More than half of T-LGLL patients received immunosuppressive therapy.

TCRdb keeps only in-frame clones here, not all; method: immunoSEQ multiplex PCR. The data show approximately 22,000 clones, 94% seen once. Study-wide findings and caveats: At least one immunodominant TCR beta clonotype appeared in every T-cell large granular lymphocyte leukemia patient.

The V and J ends lost 2 bases and 4 bases respectively, with 5 bases between them. Per the germline V gene, CDR1 is SGHNT and CDR2 is YYREEE (reference sequence). The CDR3 is made up of 12 amino acids. The sequence was obtained from a man aged 40-49 years with T-cell large granular lymphocyte leukemia. Some clones in this sample may be carry-over from other donors' samples. V usage is TRBV5-4 and J usage is TRBJ2-3; D ambiguous. The sample consisted of peripheral blood mononuclear cells. The chain's CDR3 is CASSFASDTQYF. In DNA form, the CDR3 reads TGTGCCAGCAGCTTCGCTTCAGATACGCAGTATTTT. The full variable domain, completed using reference TRBV5-4 and TRBJ2-3, is ETGVTQSPTHLIKTRGQQVTLRCSSQSGHNTVSWYQQALGQGPQFIFQYYREEENGRGNFPPRFSGLQFPNYSSELNVNALELDDSALYLCASSFASDTQYFGPGTRLTVL.